This T cell receptor beta chain is from a study of CD8 T cells in Susac syndrome (dated by TCRdb to between 2019 and 2020). Study-level background: Among the sequenced Susac syndrome patients, over five had clinically active disease and 8 or 9 were in clinical remission. At the time of blood withdrawal, Susac syndrome patients were either therapy-naive, taking corticosteroids (with some also receiving IVIg), or on IVIg alone. The study used repertoire sequencing to test whether antigen drove CD8+ T cell activation and differentiation in Susac syndrome. Results the study describes overall, beyond this receptor: The CD4+ T cell repertoire of patients with Susac syndrome showed no detectable clonal expansion. The number of individuals in the TCR sequencing and HLA analysis was acknowledged as relatively small.

RNA was extracted using the RNeasy kit, and roughly 0.45 to 1 microgram was reverse transcribed with random hexamers. The immunoSEQ multiplex PCR assay, which covers 54 Vbeta and 13 Jbeta segments, was used to amplify TCR beta CDR3 regions. PCR amplification bias was corrected by using a synthetic template baseline for primer optimization and computational correction. In the authors' own workflow: Only productive sequences were kept, with reads annotated to V, D and J genes according to IMGT and analyzed in immunoSEQ Analyzer. Clonality was computed as one minus Shannon entropy normalized by log2 of the number of productive unique sequences. Public and private clones were assessed among the 100 most prevalent clones of each patient and control. Clones were defined as Susac-specific when absent from the healthy and MS cohorts, from roughly 1,000 published viral clones and from other ImmuneACCESS disease sequences. TCRdb trimmed the raw reads at Q25, called clones with MiXCR and kept productive beta chains. Entries that share a CDR3 protein sequence are merged under the most common genes and DNA. TCRdb's processing, not the authors', yielded these V and J calls. In all, the sample holds around 230,000 distinct CDR3 sequences, and about 95% of those were seen once. In total, the top ten clones hold 0.1% of the sample.

The CDR3 covers 15 residues, taking in both the cysteine and the phenylalanine. The retained sequence is limited to the CDR3, 45 bases, with the frame set at the first base. The CDR1 and CDR2 encoded by the germline V gene are MNHEY and SVGAGI. A distance of 12 bases separates the germline ends of V and J, which lose 0 bases and 4 bases respectively. Peripheral blood CD8+ and CD4+ T cells from healthy donors, Susac syndrome patients and multiple sclerosis patients were profiled by high-throughput TCR beta sequencing. Recently defined diagnostic criteria for definite or probable disease were met by the Susac syndrome patients. Bulk CD8+ and CD4+ T cells were purified magnetically by negative isolation, whereas CD8+ TEMRA cells were enriched by FACS. Blood was collected in EDTA tubes and processed within 24 hours, with PBMCs isolated through density gradient centrifugation. PBMCs intended for TCR sequencing were frozen in liquid nitrogen and were later thawed in a 37 degrees C water bath. A purity of at least 90% was achieved for sorted or isolated CD4+, CD8+ and CD8+ TEMRA cells.

As concerns this clonotype: This receptor's antigen is unknown. No much larger clone exists at a distance of one base, and base qualities are not known.

Sequenced material: CD4+ T cells from PBMCs. The TCR originated in a human donor with Susac syndrome. The rearranged segments are TRBV6-5 and TRBJ1-1; TRBD1 might be the D gene, on 5 matching bases. Here is the DNA: TGTGCCAGCAGTTACTCGTACAGGAGGAGCACTGAAGCTTTCTTT. Translation gives CASSYSYRRSTEAFF.